This T cell receptor beta chain was sequenced for a study of blood T cell repertoires in COVID-19. Study information: From the United States, Italy and Spain came samples of acute and convalescent COVID-19. PBMCs, B-cell-depleted T cells, or T cells were the source of the cDNA or gDNA that made up the material.

Germline V lookup: CDR1 LNHNV, CDR2 YYDKDF (reference sequence). V lost 3 bases and J lost 8; bases outside the gene matches: 12. This CDR3 spans 16 amino acids. A few counts support this clone. The Seattle patients joined while their infection was active and were tracked longitudinally afterward. Here immunoSEQ multiplex PCR was the method, and the copy in TCRdb shows in-frame clones only, minus some. The sample carries some 180,000 clones, roughly 79% recorded once. This TCR was sampled from a woman in her 40s with COVID-19, enrolled during active disease. The source material was peripheral blood. The chain employs TRBV15 and TRBJ2-2, with 7 bases aligning to TRBD1. As DNA, the CDR3 is TGTGCCACCAGCAGTAGGGGGCGCAATCTTGGAGGGGAGCTGTTTTTT. Its protein is CATSSRGRNLGGELFF.